The 19 T cell receptor beta chains below were found in one sample sequenced in a study of shared clonotypes between healthy human individuals. Here immunoSEQ multiplex PCR was the method, and the copy in TCRdb shows in-frame clones only, minus some. Among about 190,000 clones, approximately 70% were seen once, and the ten largest hold 8.5% to 12%. Sequencing was carried out using memory CD4+ T cells sorted from blood. Subset here: CD45RA-negative fraction. The receptor source for this set is a man aged 25-45 years in good health.

The J gene is TRBJ1-4, the V gene TRBV28; 7 nucleotides match TRBD1. Germline CDR1 and CDR2: MDHEN and SYDVKM. V shed 4 bases and J 7 bases; nucleotides not matched to a gene: 9. The CDR3 runs 15 residues. The CDR3 loop reads CASSSTGTEIEKLFF. The DNA of the CDR3 is TGTGCCAGCAGTTCCACCGGGACAGAGATTGAAAAACTGTTTTTT.

This clone has ten or more counts. The chain carries TRBV2 and TRBJ2-7; 8 bases map to TRBD1. V was pared by 4 bases and J by 6 bases, with 5 bases of the junction left unmatched. Germline CDR1 is SNHLY and CDR2 is FYNNEI. The CDR3 sequence is 13 residues long. For the CDR3, the DNA is TGTGCCAGCAGTGGACAGGGGAGAGGCGAGCAGTACTTC. It translates to CASSGQGRGEQYF.

The chain couples TRBV30 to TRBJ2-4; no definite D call. Germline assignment: CDR1 GTSNPN and CDR2 SVGIG (reference sequence). The germline V and J ends were trimmed by 8 bases and 0 bases, with 8 bases remaining between them. The CDR3 extends over 12 amino acids. DNA of the CDR3: TGTGCCGGTGAAAAAGCCAAAAACATTCAGTACTTC. Its protein is CAGEKAKNIQYF.

This clone has only a few counts. The CDR3 DNA sequence: TGTGCCAGCAGCGTTTCAGGCCAGGGGGGAAACACCATATATTTT. It encodes CASSVSGQGGNTIYF. The chain uses TRBV9 and TRBJ1-3, with D tentatively TRBD1 (6 bases). The CDR3 totals 15 residues. Germline CDR1 reads SGDLS; CDR2 reads YYNGEE. Deletions cut 2 bases from V and 4 bases from J, with 13 bases between.

This clone came up a few times. The rearrangement joins TRBV5-5 to TRBJ2-3; 8 nucleotides align to TRBD1. J gave up 1 base and V 1 base, and 2 bases lay outside the gene matches. CDR1 is SGHKS and CDR2 is YYEKEE in the germline V gene (reference sequence). The CDR3 loop spans 15 amino acids. In DNA, the CDR3 is TGTGCCAGCAGCTTGTGGGGACAGGGCACAGATACGCAGTATTTT. It is translated as CASSLWGQGTDTQYF.

This clone has more than one count but fewer than ten. The chain is built from TRBV11-1 and TRBJ2-7; 16 bases are a match to TRBD2. Germline V gene lookup returns CDR1 SGHAT and CDR2 FQDESV (reference sequence). Germline trimming cut 5 bases from V and 7 bases from J; bases unmatched to any gene: 8. The CDR3 has 16 amino acids. Here the CDR3 reads CASSQGLAGGPGEQYF. The CDR3, as DNA: TGTGCCAGCAGCCAGGGACTAGCGGGAGGGCCGGGTGAGCAGTACTTC.

The V call is TRBV11-2, the J call TRBJ2-1; D is possibly TRBD1 or TRBD2 (5 bases each). V lost 5 bases, J lost 12 bases, and 20 bases lay in between. Germline V gene lookup returns CDR1 SGHAT and CDR2 FQNNGV. The CDR3 length is 14 residues. In nucleotides, the CDR3 is TGTGCCAGCAGCGGAACCGGGACGAGGGATCGGCAGTTCTTC. The encoded protein is CASSGTGTRDRQFF.

This clone was seen a single time. This chain uses TRBV18 with TRBJ2-3; 11 bases match TRBD1. V dropped 5 bases and J dropped 3; count of bases not matched to a gene: 4. CDR1 is KGHSH, CDR2 LQKENI, per germline. The CDR3 runs 15 residues. CDR3 in DNA: TGTGCCAGCTCATTCCGGGACAGGGGGACAGATACGCAGTATTTT. This gives the protein CASSFRDRGTDTQYF.

This rearrangement joins TRBV2 to TRBJ2-7; D unclear. Germline V gene lookup returns CDR1 SNHLY and CDR2 FYNNEI. The CDR3 spans 12 residues. Trimming removed 8 bases at V and 2 bases at J, with 10 bases between. The CDR3 loop reads CASGGSAYEQYF. In DNA form, the CDR3 reads TGTGCCAGCGGTGGCTCAGCCTACGAGCAGTACTTC.

CDR3 residues: CASSPGTLGANIQYF. For the CDR3, the DNA is TGTGCCAGCTCACCAGGTACCCTGGGGGCAAACATTCAGTACTTC. The V and J genes are TRBV18 and TRBJ2-4; D is possibly TRBD1 (6 bases). Germline V gene lookup returns CDR1 KGHSH and CDR2 LQKENI. The CDR3 totals 15 residues. With 2 bases removed from V and 6 bases from J, the gap between germline ends came to 14 bases.

The chain combines TRBV7-2 with TRBJ2-1; 7 positions match TRBD1. Germline CDR1 reads SGHTA; CDR2 reads FQGNSA. CDR3 length: 16 amino acids. Germline trimming cut 5 bases from V and 2 bases from J; bases unmatched to any gene: 9. The CDR3 nucleotides read TGTGCCAGCAGCCCCCGGACAGGACCTACCTACAATGAGCAGTTCTTC. It specifies CASSPRTGPTYNEQFF.

V gene TRBV20-1 combines with J gene TRBJ2-1, with unresolved D. V was trimmed by 6 bases and J by 6 bases, leaving 6 bases between them. This CDR3 contains 10 residues. Germline CDR1 reads DFQATT; CDR2 reads SNEGSKA (reference sequence). The chain's CDR3 is CSATVNEQFF. The DNA of the CDR3 is TGCAGTGCGACTGTCAATGAGCAGTTCTTC.

The chain links TRBV18 to TRBJ1-2; TRBD1 agrees at 7 bases. J was trimmed by 3 bases and V by 2 bases; bases with no gene match: 3. The CDR3 consists of 14 residues. The germline V gene has CDR1 KGHSH and CDR2 LQKENI. The CDR3 region has the DNA TGTGCCAGCTCACCAGGAGACAGGGACTATGGCTACACCTTC. Residues: CASSPGDRDYGYTF.

This clone has more than one count but fewer than ten. This chain joins TRBV6-1 and TRBJ1-1; D not certain. Germline lookup yields CDR1 MNHNS and CDR2 SASEGT. The CDR3 spans 14 residues. V gave up 2 bases and J gave up 0 bases, with 7 bases separating them. The CDR3 region has the DNA TGTGCCAGCAGTGAAATCTCAGTGAACACTGAAGCTTTCTTT. Its translation: CASSEISVNTEAFF.

The J gene is TRBJ2-7, the V gene TRBV19; 10 nucleotides line up with TRBD2. CDR1 is LNHDA, CDR2 SQIVND, per germline (reference sequence). The J segment lost 2 bases and the V segment lost 4 bases, leaving 8 bases of the junction unmatched. This CDR3 region has 16 residues. The CDR3 protein is CASSTGTSVIPYEQYF. The CDR3, as DNA: TGTGCCAGTAGTACCGGGACTAGCGTAATACCCTACGAGCAGTACTTC.

The chain links TRBV28 to TRBJ2-7; 14 nucleotides match TRBD2. J was trimmed by 10 bases and V by 6 bases; bases with no gene match: 20. CDR1 is MDHEN, CDR2 SYDVKM, per germline. The CDR3 sequence is 18 residues long. CDR3 coding DNA: TGTGCCAGCAGCCACGCCAGACTAGCGGGAGGGCCCTCAACTGGTCAGTACTTC. It codes for CASSHARLAGGPSTGQYF.

The chain has TRBV5-4 and TRBJ2-3; TRBD2 matches at 10 bases. CDR1 SGHNT and CDR2 YYREEE come from the germline V gene (reference sequence). The CDR3 totals 16 residues. With 2 bases clipped from V and 4 bases from J, the junction kept 7 bases outside the gene matches. CDR3 sequence: CASSLESGRAPDTQYF. The CDR3 nucleotides are TGTGCCAGCAGCTTAGAAAGCGGGAGGGCCCCAGATACGCAGTATTTT.

The chain has TRBV14 and TRBJ2-7; D remains ambiguous. Germline values: CDR1 SGHDN, CDR2 FVKESK. With 2 bases removed from V and 1 base from J, the gap between germline ends came to 9 bases. This CDR3 is built from 14 residues. The CDR3 loop reads CASSQQTASYEQYF. The CDR3 coding sequence is TGTGCCAGCAGCCAACAGACCGCATCCTACGAGCAGTACTTC.

As concerns this clone: A much larger clone lies a single base off, so this may be a read error. The chain recombines TRBV4-1 with TRBJ2-2; D ambiguous. Trimming removed 0 bases at V and 6 bases at J, with 5 bases between. The CDR3 consists of 13 residues. Per germline, CDR1 MGHRA and CDR2 YSYEKL. This chain's CDR3 is CASSQDGAGELFF. CDR3 DNA: TGCGCCAGCAGCCAAGATGGGGCCGGGGAGCTGTTTTTT.